The 18 T cell receptor beta chains below come from one sample, sequenced in a study of CD8 T cells in Susac syndrome. RNA was extracted with the RNeasy kit, and a quantity of about 0.45 to 1 ug was reverse transcribed using random hexamers. TCRdb processed the immunoSEQ multiplex PCR reads anew with MiXCR; each CDR3 protein has one entry. This table has approximately 120,000 distinct CDR3 sequences, more than 80% appearing once. Sequences were obtained from CD8+ T cells from PBMCs. These receptors were collected from a human donor with multiple sclerosis.

J is TRBJ2-7 and V is TRBV5-1; D gene unclear. CDR1 and CDR2 (germline): SGHRS, YFSETQ. V shed 0 bases and J shed 6 bases, with 10 bases lying between them. CDR3 length: 13 amino acids. The CDR3 coding sequence is TGCGCCAGCAGCTTGGACGGCATCCGCGAGCAGTACTTC. Its translation is CASSLDGIREQYF.

This chain uses TRBV4-1 with TRBJ2-1, with D unresolved. V lost 0 bases and J 4 bases, leaving 7 bases between the germline ends. This CDR3 region has 14 residues. Germline CDR1 is MGHRA and CDR2 is YSYEKL. The CDR3 reads CASSQENGYNEQFF. CDR3 DNA: TGCGCCAGCAGCCAAGAGAACGGGTACAATGAGCAGTTCTTC.

V and J are TRBV6-5 and TRBJ1-1; TRBD1 might be the D (6 bases). CDR3 length: 13 amino acids. V was trimmed by 6 bases and J by 4 bases, leaving 12 bases between them. Germline assignment: CDR1 MNHEY and CDR2 SVGAGI. The DNA for the CDR3 is TGTGCCAGCAGCAGGGGTGGGGCCACTGAAGCTTTCTTT. Translation gives CASSRGGATEAFF.

V is TRBV5-6 and J is TRBJ1-1, with a possible D match to TRBD1 (6 bases). From germline, CDR1 is SGHDT and CDR2 YYEEEE. The CDR3 contains 15 residues. V was cut by 0 bases and J by 4 bases, with 13 bases left in between. CDR3 sequence: CASSLGAGDITEAFF. Here the CDR3 DNA reads TGTGCCAGCAGCTTGGGTGCAGGGGACATCACTGAAGCTTTCTTT.

The chain carries TRBV7-9 and TRBJ2-3; the D gene is possibly TRBD1 (6 bases). This CDR3 spans 16 amino acids. CDR1 and CDR2 (germline): SEHNR, FQNEAQ (reference sequence). With 4 bases removed from V and 5 bases from J, the gap between germline ends came to 19 bases. CDR3 in amino acids: CASSSLQGTIRDTQYF. CDR3 bases: TGTGCCAGCAGCTCGTTACAGGGAACCATCAGAGATACGCAGTATTTT.

V is TRBV6-1 and J is TRBJ2-7; a possible D gene is TRBD1 (6 bases). This CDR3 contains 15 residues. Germline CDR1 and CDR2: MNHNS and SASEGT. Deletions cut 1 base from V and 3 bases from J, with 13 bases between. In DNA form, the CDR3 reads TGTGCCAGCAGTGAAGGGGCAGGGGCAATCTACGAGCAGTACGTC. This codes for CASSEGAGAIYEQYV.

The gene calls are TRBV4-1 and TRBJ2-1; the D is unclear. The CDR3 is made up of 15 amino acids. V was shortened by 4 bases and J by 9 bases, with 19 bases between the two germline ends. Germline V gene lookup returns CDR1 MGHRA and CDR2 YSYEKL. CDR3 DNA sequence: TGCGCCAGCAGCCCCACCTCCGGAAGAACGCCTGAGCAGTTCTTC. Its protein product is CASSPTSGRTPEQFF.

The rearrangement uses TRBV10-3 and TRBJ1-2, with D unresolved. Trimming removed 10 bases at V and 2 bases at J, with 11 bases between. The CDR3 has 12 residues. Germline CDR1 and CDR2: ENHRY and SYGVKD. The CDR3 protein is CATLDGNYGYTF. The CDR3 DNA is TGTGCCACCCTGGACGGAAACTATGGCTACACCTTC.

This clonotype has just one count. The CDR3 DNA reads TGTGCCAGCACCCCGCTCGAGCGGGGGGGCCGGGGTGAGCAGTTCTTC. Amino acids: CASTPLERGGRGEQFF. The rearrangement links TRBV12-3 or TRBV12-4 to TRBJ2-1; 10 bases are a match to TRBD2. J gave up 9 bases and V 7 bases, and 15 bases lay outside the gene matches. This CDR3 has 16 residues.

The V call is TRBV9, the J call TRBJ2-6; D ambiguous. The germline V gene has CDR1 SGDLS and CDR2 YYNGEE. The V and J ends lost 4 bases and 0 bases respectively, with 8 bases between them. The length of the CDR3 is 15 residues. This CDR3 reads CASSPWSSGANVLTF. CDR3 DNA: TGTGCCAGCAGCCCTTGGAGCTCTGGGGCCAACGTCCTGACTTTC.

The chain couples TRBV3-1 to TRBJ2-7, with D possibly TRBD1 on 6 matching bases. The CDR3 spans 14 residues. Per germline, CDR1 LGHDT and CDR2 YNNKEL (reference sequence). V dropped 3 bases and J dropped 2 bases, with 11 bases sitting between them. In DNA, the CDR3 is TGTGCCAGCAGCCACAGGGGCAGAGCCTACGAGCAGTACTTC. Translated: CASSHRGRAYEQYF.

V and J are TRBV3-1 and TRBJ2-4; perhaps TRBD1 as D (6 bases). The V end lost 1 base, the J end lost 5 bases, and 9 bases lay between the germline ends. The CDR3 is 14 residues long. Germline V gene data show CDR1 as LGHDT and CDR2 as YNNKEL (reference sequence). This CDR3 reads CASSQVPGENIQYF. The CDR3 DNA follows: TGTGCCAGCAGCCAAGTTCCAGGGGAAAACATTCAGTACTTC. Full variable domain (rest looked up from reference TRBV3-1 and TRBJ2-4): DTAVSQTPKYLVTQMGNDKSIKCEQNLGHDTMYWYKQDSKKFLKIMFSYNNKELIINETVPNRFSPKSPDKAHLNLHINSLELGDSAVYFCASSQVPGENIQYFGAGTRLSVL.

This clonotype was observed once. The junction and the germline gene differ at one end; a read error may be behind it. This chain connects TRBV29-1 to TRBJ1-2; no reliable D call. This CDR3 has 12 amino acids. The germline gives CDR1 SQVTM, CDR2 ANQGSEA. For the CDR3, the DNA is TGCAGCGCCCCAGGATTGAACTCTGGCTACACCTTC. It yields the protein CSAPGLNSGYTF.

This clonotype appeared once. For the CDR3, the DNA is TGTGCCAGCAGCTTAAGGCCCCTCGGCAATGAGCAGTTCTTC. Residues: CASSLRPLGNEQFF. The chain has TRBV7-3 and TRBJ2-1, with D unresolved. CDR3 length: 14 amino acids. V gave up 1 base and J gave up 6 bases, with 10 bases separating them. Germline lookup yields CDR1 SGHTA and CDR2 FQGTGA. Complete variable domain (other parts from reference TRBV7-3 and TRBJ2-1): GAGVSQTPSNKVTEKGKYVELRCDPISGHTALYWYRQSLGQGPEFLIYFQGTGAADDSGLPNDRFFAVRPEGSVSTLKIQRTERGDSAVYLCASSLRPLGNEQFFGPGTRLTVL.

V is TRBV7-9 and J is TRBJ2-3; TRBD1 matches 7 bases. CDR1 is SEHNR, CDR2 FQNEAQ, per germline (reference sequence). This CDR3 has 13 residues. Unmatched junction bases numbered 3, after V lost 5 bases and J lost 4 bases. The CDR3 nucleotides are TGTGCCAGCAGCCAGGGGGTGGCAGATACGCAGTATTTT. This gives the protein CASSQGVADTQYF.

The chain has TRBV12-3 or TRBV12-4 and TRBJ1-2; 7 bases fit TRBD1. After removal of 1 base from V and 3 bases from J, the junction contained 8 bases not matched to a gene. This CDR3 has 16 residues. The CDR3 nucleotides are TGTGCCAGCAGTTTAGTACGTCCGACAGGGCACTATGGCTACACCTTC. This gives the protein CASSLVRPTGHYGYTF.

Here the CDR3 DNA reads TGTGCCAGCAGCCCCGGGGACAGTTGGGGCGAAAAACTGTTTTTT. Amino acids: CASSPGDSWGEKLFF. This rearrangement joins TRBV7-9 to TRBJ1-4; 7 nucleotides agree with TRBD1. V shed 5 bases and J 8 bases; nucleotides not matched to a gene: 11. Germline assignment: CDR1 SEHNR and CDR2 FQNEAQ (reference sequence). This CDR3 has 15 amino acids. Drawing the rest from reference TRBV7-9 and TRBJ1-4, the complete variable domain is DTGVSQNPRHKITKRGQNVTFRCDPISEHNRLYWYRQTLGQGPEFLTYFQNEAQLEKSRLLSDRFSAERPKGSFSTLEIQRTEQGDSAMYLCASSPGDSWGEKLFFGSGTQLSVL.

The chain combines TRBV7-8 with TRBJ2-2, with a tentative D call TRBD2 (6 bases). The germline V gene has CDR1 SGHVS and CDR2 FQNEAQ. With 6 bases removed from V and 0 bases from J, the gap between germline ends came to 17 bases. There are 17 residues in the CDR3. The CDR3 is CASSHPPSGPNTGELFF. CDR3 nucleotides: TGTGCCAGCAGTCACCCGCCAAGCGGGCCGAACACCGGGGAGCTGTTTTTT.